Reported below is one T cell receptor beta chain. This sample is part of a study of blood T cell repertoires in COVID-19. As originally analysed: Counts of nucleated cells, estimated from reference gene primer amplification, were obtained. Measured with immunoSEQ multiplex PCR; TCRdb has only the in-frame clones, and not every one. That table furnishes V, J and clone size, whereas the DNA furnished D and trimming. This table has fewer than 300,000 clones, over 75% appearing once. The CDR3 covers 13 residues. Per germline, CDR1 SGHVS and CDR2 FQNEAQ. V gave up 5 bases and J gave up 5 bases; unmatched junction bases: 4.

This TCR came from a human donor in a cohort sampled during active COVID-19. The chain uses TRBV7-8 and TRBJ2-5; TRBD2 matches at 8 bases. The sequencing sample was made of peripheral blood. Here the CDR3 reads CASSRSGKETQYF. CDR3 nucleotides: TGTGCCAGCAGCCGTAGCGGGAAGGAGACCCAGTACTTC.